A selection of T cell receptor beta chains follows, all from one sample in a study of shared clonotypes between healthy human individuals. The method was immunoSEQ multiplex PCR; TCRdb's version includes in-frame clones alone and lacks a portion of them. The sample lists 2 million to 3 million clones; more than 85% were seen once. Material for sequencing was naive CD4+ T cells from PBMCs. These receptors were obtained from a man aged 18 to 30 in good health. Some clones in this sample may be carry-over from other donors' samples. CDR3s include the opening cysteine and the closing phenylalanine or tryptophan. A D gene is named only where the DNA matches it firmly. A clone size is listed for some rows: how often the clone was seen (once, few, many), or a class if it is expanded.

CDR3 DNA: TGTGCCAGCAGTGATGACGGGGAGAATTCTAGACCCTACGAGCAGTACTTC; CDR3 protein: CASSDDGENSRPYEQYF; D gene: -; V gene: TRBV6-1; J gene: TRBJ2-7; clone size: -
CDR3 DNA: TGTGCCAGTAGTATCTCCCGTCAGCCCCAGCATTTT; CDR3 protein: CASSISRQPQHF; D gene: -; V gene: TRBV19; J gene: TRBJ1-5; clone size: -
CDR3 DNA: TGTGCCAGCAGCCGTCCCGGGACAGGGTCGGTCGGGGGCGAGCAGTACTTC; CDR3 protein: CASSRPGTGSVGGEQYF; D gene: TRBD1; V gene: TRBV5-6; J gene: TRBJ2-7; clone size: -
CDR3 DNA: TGTGCCAGCAGCTTAGCGGTCAGGACAGCCTCCTACGAGCAGTACTTC; CDR3 protein: CASSLAVRTASYEQYF; D gene: -; V gene: TRBV7-2; J gene: TRBJ2-7; clone size: -
CDR3 DNA: TGTGCCAGCAGCTTAGTTACAGGGGTGAATGAAAAACTGTTTTTT; CDR3 protein: CASSLVTGVNEKLFF; D gene: TRBD1; V gene: TRBV7-9; J gene: TRBJ1-4; clone size: once
CDR3 DNA: TGTGCCTGGAGTCCGGGACTAGCGGGAGGGCCGCGGGAGCTGTTTTTT; CDR3 protein: CAWSPGLAGGPRELFF; D gene: TRBD2; V gene: TRBV30; J gene: TRBJ2-2; clone size: -
CDR3 DNA: TGTGCCAGCTCAACCTCCCAGTGGGGGCCGGCCCAGCATTTT; CDR3 protein: CASSTSQWGPAQHF; D gene: -; V gene: TRBV28; J gene: TRBJ1-5; clone size: -
CDR3 DNA: TGTGCCAGCAGCAGTGGAGGACTCAGCTCGAACACCATATATTTT; CDR3 protein: CASSSGGLSSNTIYF; D gene: -; V gene: TRBV5-4; J gene: TRBJ1-3; clone size: -
CDR3 DNA: TGTGCCAGCAGCTCAAAGGGGGGAATTGAAGCTTTCTTT; CDR3 protein: CASSSKGGIEAFF; D gene: -; V gene: TRBV11-2; J gene: TRBJ1-1; clone size: -
CDR3 DNA: TGTGCCAGCAGCCCGACAGAGATCTATGGCTACACCTTC; CDR3 protein: CASSPTEIYGYTF; D gene: -; V gene: TRBV6-5; J gene: TRBJ1-2; clone size: -
CDR3 DNA: TGTGCCAGCAGTTCCCGATCAGACAGATTCAAAGAGACCCAGTACTTC; CDR3 protein: CASSSRSDRFKETQYF; D gene: -; V gene: TRBV27; J gene: TRBJ2-5; clone size: once
CDR3 DNA: TGTGCCAGCTCACCAAGGACACACAGCTCCTACGAGCAGTACTTC; CDR3 protein: CASSPRTHSSYEQYF; D gene: -; V gene: TRBV18; J gene: TRBJ2-7; clone size: -
CDR3 DNA: TGCGCCAGCAGCCAATTCGGCAGACAAAGCACAGATACGCAGTATTTT; CDR3 protein: CASSQFGRQSTDTQYF; D gene: -; V gene: TRBV4-1; J gene: TRBJ2-3; clone size: -
CDR3 DNA: TGCGCCAGCAGCCCCCGGACAGGGAGGCCAGCACTAGCCAAAAACATTCAGTACTTC; CDR3 protein: CASSPRTGRPALAKNIQYF; D gene: TRBD1; V gene: TRBV4-3; J gene: TRBJ2-4; clone size: -
CDR3 DNA: TGTGCCAGCAGTTTATCGGACTCCCCCTACGAGCAGTACTTC; CDR3 protein: CASSLSDSPYEQYF; D gene: -; V gene: TRBV28; J gene: TRBJ2-7; clone size: -
CDR3 DNA: TGCGCCGGGTCACACCCCCACTTCATGTTTAGCAATGAGCAGTTCTTC; CDR3 protein: CAGSHPHFMFSNEQFF; D gene: -; V gene: TRBV10-1; J gene: TRBJ2-1; clone size: once
CDR3 DNA: TGTGCCAGCAGGTTCACGCGGAACAATGAGCAGTTCTTC; CDR3 protein: CASRFTRNNEQFF; D gene: -; V gene: TRBV6-5; J gene: TRBJ2-1; clone size: -
CDR3 DNA: TGTGCCAGCAGTGATAGGGGGTATAATGAAAAACTGTTTTTT; CDR3 protein: CASSDRGYNEKLFF; D gene: -; V gene: TRBV2; J gene: TRBJ1-4; clone size: -
CDR3 DNA: TGTGCCAGCAGTTACTCGCCGATTAACTATGGCTACACCTTC; CDR3 protein: CASSYSPINYGYTF; D gene: -; V gene: TRBV6-5; J gene: TRBJ1-2; clone size: once
CDR3 DNA: TGTGCCAGCAGTCCTGGACTAGCGGGAGATACGCAGTATTTT; CDR3 protein: CASSPGLAGDTQYF; D gene: TRBD2; V gene: TRBV5-5; J gene: TRBJ2-3; clone size: -
CDR3 DNA: TGTGCCAGCAGCGAGGGGGTAACGACGTCCTACGAGCAGTACTTC; CDR3 protein: CASSEGVTTSYEQYF; D gene: -; V gene: TRBV9; J gene: TRBJ2-7; clone size: -
CDR3 DNA: TGTGCCAGTAGTATGGTACTAGCCAAAAACATTCAGTACTTC; CDR3 protein: CASSMVLAKNIQYF; D gene: -; V gene: TRBV19; J gene: TRBJ2-4; clone size: -
CDR3 DNA: TGTGCCAGCAGCCCTCAGGACAATCAGCCCCAGCATTTT; CDR3 protein: CASSPQDNQPQHF; D gene: -; V gene: TRBV7-2; J gene: TRBJ1-5; clone size: -
CDR3 DNA: TGTGCCAGCAGCCCCGTCTATTTGAGACAGGGGGAGTCAGATACGCAGTATTTT; CDR3 protein: CASSPVYLRQGESDTQYF; D gene: TRBD1; V gene: TRBV7-9; J gene: TRBJ2-3; clone size: -
CDR3 DNA: TGTGCCACCGGGGGCCGGGAGGAGGGGACCGGGGAGCTGTTTTTT; CDR3 protein: CATGGREEGTGELFF; D gene: -; V gene: TRBV15; J gene: TRBJ2-2; clone size: -
CDR3 DNA: TGTGCCAGCAGCTCAAGGGGGCCAAGGACGAACACTGAAGCTTTCTTT; CDR3 protein: CASSSRGPRTNTEAFF; D gene: TRBD1; V gene: TRBV7-9; J gene: TRBJ1-1; clone size: few
CDR3 DNA: TGTGCCAGCAACAGGGGGAGTGTCGGCGAGCAGTACTTC; CDR3 protein: CASNRGSVGEQYF; D gene: TRBD1; V gene: TRBV14; J gene: TRBJ2-7; clone size: -
CDR3 DNA: TGTGCCAGCAGCTTAGGGCGGGGTTCCACAGATACGCAGTATTTT; CDR3 protein: CASSLGRGSTDTQYF; D gene: -; V gene: TRBV11-3; J gene: TRBJ2-3; clone size: -
CDR3 DNA: TGCGCCAGCAGCGGATCCGGGACAGGTATCTCTGGGGCCAACGTCCTGACTTTC; CDR3 protein: CASSGSGTGISGANVLTF; D gene: TRBD1; V gene: TRBV5-1; J gene: TRBJ2-6; clone size: -
CDR3 DNA: TGTGCCAGCAGTGCCTACGCGGGGTTCTACTATGGCTACACCTTC; CDR3 protein: CASSAYAGFYYGYTF; D gene: -; V gene: TRBV27; J gene: TRBJ1-2; clone size: -
CDR3 DNA: TGCGCCAGCAGCCAAGACAGGGAGGCGCGGTCACCCCTCCACTTT; CDR3 protein: CASSQDREARSPLHF; D gene: -; V gene: TRBV4-3; J gene: TRBJ1-6; clone size: -
CDR3 DNA: TGTGCCAGCAGCACCCCTATCGGGCAGTACTTC; CDR3 protein: CASSTPIGQYF; D gene: -; V gene: TRBV21-1; J gene: TRBJ2-7; clone size: -
CDR3 DNA: TGCGCCTGCACTAGCGGGAGTACAGATACGCAGTATTTT; CDR3 protein: CACTSGSTDTQYF; D gene: TRBD2; V gene: TRBV5-1; J gene: TRBJ2-3; clone size: -
CDR3 DNA: TGTGCCAGCAGCGGGAGACAGGCTCGTTTAACTGAAGCTTTCTTT; CDR3 protein: CASSGRQARLTEAFF; D gene: -; V gene: TRBV5-5; J gene: TRBJ1-1; clone size: -
CDR3 DNA: TGCGCCAGCAGCCGGACTAGCGGGAGGGCAAGTGGAGAGACCCAGTACTTC; CDR3 protein: CASSRTSGRASGETQYF; D gene: TRBD2; V gene: TRBV5-1; J gene: TRBJ2-5; clone size: -